These 18 T cell receptor beta chains were all obtained from the same sample, sequenced in a study of neurological immune-mediated disorders. TCRdb reanalysed the 5' RACE reads using MiXCR and keeps one entry per CDR3 protein. The table lists 55,000 to 70,000 distinct CDR3 sequences, 2.5% to 4% of them singletons. The sequenced material came from PBMCs. The receptor set was obtained from a woman aged 45-65 years with multiple sclerosis.

This clonotype was detected many times. CDR3 DNA sequence: TGTGCCAGCAGCTTAGAGGGCCGAGACCGAAAGCTGTTTTTT. This encodes CASSLEGRDRKLFF. The chain combines TRBV7-8 with TRBJ2-2; the D is unclear. Germline assignment: CDR1 SGHVS and CDR2 FQNEAQ. The CDR3 is 14 amino acids. Trimming took off 1 base at V and 12 bases at J, with 15 bases between the two ends. Full variable domain (remainder filled in from reference TRBV7-8 and TRBJ2-2): GAGVSQSPRYKVAKRGQDVALRCDPISGHVSLFWYQQALGQGPEFLTYFQNEAQLDKSGLPSDRFFAERPEGSVSTLKIQRTQQEDSAVYLCASSLEGRDRKLFFGEGSRLTVL.

This clonotype appeared many times. The chain joins TRBV12-3 or TRBV12-4 to TRBJ1-5; D is unresolved. Deletions cut 3 bases from V and 7 bases from J, with 10 bases between. CDR3 length equals 13 residues. CDR3 DNA: TGTGCCAGCAGTTTGGAAGGGCGCCAGCCCCAGCATTTT. Its translation is CASSLEGRQPQHF.

The sample holds many counts of this clonotype. The V gene is TRBV20-1, the J gene TRBJ1-2, with no clear D. Trimming took off 5 bases at V and 7 bases at J, with 17 bases between the two ends. The length of the CDR3 is 13 residues. The germline V gene encodes CDR1 DFQATT and CDR2 SNEGSKA (reference sequence). DNA for the CDR3: TGCAGTGCTGGACCGGACGGCCGAGGTGGCTACACCTTC. Its protein is CSAGPDGRGGYTF.

This clonotype was counted many times. The chain recombines TRBV6-6 with TRBJ1-5, with D possibly being TRBD1 (6 bases). CDR1 and CDR2 from the germline V gene are MNHNY and SVGAGI (reference sequence). With 5 bases removed from V and 2 bases from J, the gap between germline ends came to 10 bases. This CDR3 comprises 14 residues. The CDR3 DNA reads TGTGCCAGCAGTCGGGACAAGGGCAATCAGCCCCAGCATTTT. This translates into CASSRDKGNQPQHF.

This clonotype was recorded at least ten times. The chain is built from TRBV20-1 and TRBJ1-5; tentatively, D is TRBD1 (6 bases). Germline values: CDR1 DFQATT, CDR2 SNEGSKA (reference sequence). CDR3 length equals 16 residues. Trimming pared 2 bases from V and 2 bases from J, leaving 16 bases between. This chain's CDR3 is CSARNLRGGRNQPQHF. Written as DNA, the CDR3 is TGCAGTGCTAGAAATCTTAGGGGGGGACGCAATCAGCCCCAGCATTTT.

This clonotype was observed many times. J is TRBJ2-4 and V is TRBV5-1; no reliable D call. V was cut by 5 bases and J by 0 bases, with 15 bases left in between. The germline V gene has CDR1 SGHRS and CDR2 YFSETQ. This CDR3 contains 16 residues. This chain's CDR3 is CASSRSGEVAKNIQYF. The CDR3 DNA follows: TGCGCCAGCAGTCGGTCGGGCGAGGTAGCCAAAAACATTCAGTACTTC.

This clonotype was counted a few times. This may stem from a read error, because a much larger clone lies one nucleotide away. V usage is TRBV20-1 and J usage is TRBJ2-3; TRBD2 might be the D (6 bases). CDR1 and CDR2 (germline): DFQATT, SNEGSKA (reference sequence). Trimming removed 3 bases at V and 4 bases at J, with 17 bases between. The CDR3 extends over 15 amino acids. The CDR3: CSASLTASDPDTQYF. CDR3 DNA sequence: TGCAGTGCTAGTCTTACCGCTAGCGATCCAGATACGCAGTATTTT.

This clonotype came up many times. J is TRBJ2-7 and V is TRBV7-2; 11 nucleotides agree with TRBD2. The CDR3 is 18 amino acids. Germline V gives CDR1 SGHTA, CDR2 FQGNSA. The trim removed 1 base at V and 5 bases at J, leaving 13 bases unmatched. Here the CDR3 reads CASSLGPLLAGVIHEQYF. The DNA of the CDR3 is TGTGCCAGCAGCTTAGGACCACTACTAGCGGGAGTTATTCACGAGCAGTACTTC.

This clonotype was seen ten or more times. This chain connects TRBV20-1 to TRBJ2-1; TRBD1 is a possible D gene (6 bases). The germline CDR1 and CDR2 sequences are DFQATT and SNEGSKA (reference sequence). This CDR3 region has 16 residues. The V end lost 3 bases, the J end lost 5 bases, and 20 bases lay between the germline ends. The DNA for the CDR3 is TGCAGTGCTAGCTCGGCCGTCTGGGGGCCGAACAATGAGCAGTTCTTC. Translating gives CSASSAVWGPNNEQFF.

The sample holds many counts of this clonotype. The chain links TRBV3-1 to TRBJ2-5; D remains unclear. This CDR3 has 17 amino acids. The germline V gene has CDR1 LGHDT and CDR2 YNNKEL (reference sequence). V lost 2 bases and J lost 2, with 18 bases in between. The CDR3 nucleotides read TGTGCCAGCAGCCAATATTTCCGGACGGCGAAGCAAGAGACCCAGTACTTC. Its translation is CASSQYFRTAKQETQYF.

This clonotype came up many times. The V gene is TRBV7-2, the J gene TRBJ2-5; D might be TRBD2 (6 bases). The CDR3 consists of 15 residues. V lost 3 bases and J 2 bases, leaving 13 bases between the germline ends. The germline gives CDR1 SGHTA, CDR2 FQGNSA. The DNA for the CDR3 is TGTGCCAGCAGCTTGAGTAGCGGATGGCAAGAGACCCAGTACTTC. This codes for CASSLSSGWQETQYF.

In its sample, this clonotype was seen many times. The V and J genes are TRBV6-5 and TRBJ1-1; D is possibly TRBD1 (5 bases). This CDR3 region has 16 residues. V lost 0 bases, J lost 5 bases, and 16 bases lay in between. The germline V gene has CDR1 MNHEY and CDR2 SVGAGI. CDR3 coding DNA: TGTGCCAGCAGTTACTCCGCCATAGTGGCAGGGACTGAAGCTTTCTTT. It specifies CASSYSAIVAGTEAFF.

This clonotype was counted many times. The DNA of the CDR3 is TGCAGTGCTGGTTACAGGGGACAGGCCGCCTACGAGCAGTACTTC. Its protein product is CSAGYRGQAAYEQYF. The chain has TRBV20-1 and TRBJ2-7; TRBD1 matches 8 bases. Germline trimming cut 5 bases from V and 2 bases from J; bases unmatched to any gene: 11. The CDR3 loop spans 15 amino acids. Per the germline V gene, CDR1 is DFQATT and CDR2 is SNEGSKA (reference sequence).

This clonotype was observed at least ten times. The V gene is TRBV20-1, the J gene TRBJ2-2, with D hard to call. Deletions cut 0 bases from V and 0 bases from J, with 5 bases between. The CDR3 extends over 14 amino acids. The V gene's germline CDR1 is DFQATT and CDR2 SNEGSKA (reference sequence). CDR3 DNA: TGCAGTGCTAGAGATTCCTCGAACACCGGGGAGCTGTTTTTT. It translates to CSARDSSNTGELFF.

This clonotype was detected many times. V is TRBV28 and J is TRBJ1-6, with D hard to call. The CDR3 totals 15 residues. V lost 8 bases, J lost 0 bases, and 11 bases lay in between. Germline values: CDR1 MDHEN, CDR2 SYDVKM. The CDR3 nucleotides are TGTGCCAGCGGACCCCCAAGCTCCTATAATTCACCCCTCCACTTT. Translation: CASGPPSSYNSPLHF.

This clonotype was seen repeatedly, ten times or more. The chain links TRBV20-1 to TRBJ2-5; possibly TRBD1 for D (6 bases). The germline V gene has CDR1 DFQATT and CDR2 SNEGSKA (reference sequence). V was cut by 3 bases and J by 2 bases, with 13 bases left in between. The CDR3 covers 14 residues. The CDR3 sequence: CSARKDRYQETQYF. In nucleotides, the CDR3 is TGCAGTGCTAGGAAAGACAGGTATCAAGAGACCCAGTACTTC.

Of note for this clonotype: A much more abundant neighbour one base away suggests this may be a read error. The DNA for the CDR3 is TGCAGTGCTAGAGATCTTGGGCAGGGCGGCAATGGCTACACCTTC. Protein product: CSARDLGQGGNGYTF. The chain has TRBV20-1 and TRBJ1-2; tentatively, D is TRBD1 (5 bases). This CDR3 region has 15 residues. The germline gives CDR1 DFQATT, CDR2 SNEGSKA (reference sequence). Trimming took off 0 bases at V and 6 bases at J, with 17 bases between the two ends.

This clonotype has just a few counts. J is TRBJ1-1 and V is TRBV20-1; D possibly corresponds to TRBD1 (6 bases). This CDR3 region has 12 residues. The V and J ends lost 6 bases and 7 bases respectively, with 15 bases between them. Germline CDR1 and CDR2: DFQATT and SNEGSKA (reference sequence). Here the CDR3 DNA reads TGCAGTGCCCTACTCCGGGGGCTTGAAGCTTTCTTT. Translation gives CSALLRGLEAFF.